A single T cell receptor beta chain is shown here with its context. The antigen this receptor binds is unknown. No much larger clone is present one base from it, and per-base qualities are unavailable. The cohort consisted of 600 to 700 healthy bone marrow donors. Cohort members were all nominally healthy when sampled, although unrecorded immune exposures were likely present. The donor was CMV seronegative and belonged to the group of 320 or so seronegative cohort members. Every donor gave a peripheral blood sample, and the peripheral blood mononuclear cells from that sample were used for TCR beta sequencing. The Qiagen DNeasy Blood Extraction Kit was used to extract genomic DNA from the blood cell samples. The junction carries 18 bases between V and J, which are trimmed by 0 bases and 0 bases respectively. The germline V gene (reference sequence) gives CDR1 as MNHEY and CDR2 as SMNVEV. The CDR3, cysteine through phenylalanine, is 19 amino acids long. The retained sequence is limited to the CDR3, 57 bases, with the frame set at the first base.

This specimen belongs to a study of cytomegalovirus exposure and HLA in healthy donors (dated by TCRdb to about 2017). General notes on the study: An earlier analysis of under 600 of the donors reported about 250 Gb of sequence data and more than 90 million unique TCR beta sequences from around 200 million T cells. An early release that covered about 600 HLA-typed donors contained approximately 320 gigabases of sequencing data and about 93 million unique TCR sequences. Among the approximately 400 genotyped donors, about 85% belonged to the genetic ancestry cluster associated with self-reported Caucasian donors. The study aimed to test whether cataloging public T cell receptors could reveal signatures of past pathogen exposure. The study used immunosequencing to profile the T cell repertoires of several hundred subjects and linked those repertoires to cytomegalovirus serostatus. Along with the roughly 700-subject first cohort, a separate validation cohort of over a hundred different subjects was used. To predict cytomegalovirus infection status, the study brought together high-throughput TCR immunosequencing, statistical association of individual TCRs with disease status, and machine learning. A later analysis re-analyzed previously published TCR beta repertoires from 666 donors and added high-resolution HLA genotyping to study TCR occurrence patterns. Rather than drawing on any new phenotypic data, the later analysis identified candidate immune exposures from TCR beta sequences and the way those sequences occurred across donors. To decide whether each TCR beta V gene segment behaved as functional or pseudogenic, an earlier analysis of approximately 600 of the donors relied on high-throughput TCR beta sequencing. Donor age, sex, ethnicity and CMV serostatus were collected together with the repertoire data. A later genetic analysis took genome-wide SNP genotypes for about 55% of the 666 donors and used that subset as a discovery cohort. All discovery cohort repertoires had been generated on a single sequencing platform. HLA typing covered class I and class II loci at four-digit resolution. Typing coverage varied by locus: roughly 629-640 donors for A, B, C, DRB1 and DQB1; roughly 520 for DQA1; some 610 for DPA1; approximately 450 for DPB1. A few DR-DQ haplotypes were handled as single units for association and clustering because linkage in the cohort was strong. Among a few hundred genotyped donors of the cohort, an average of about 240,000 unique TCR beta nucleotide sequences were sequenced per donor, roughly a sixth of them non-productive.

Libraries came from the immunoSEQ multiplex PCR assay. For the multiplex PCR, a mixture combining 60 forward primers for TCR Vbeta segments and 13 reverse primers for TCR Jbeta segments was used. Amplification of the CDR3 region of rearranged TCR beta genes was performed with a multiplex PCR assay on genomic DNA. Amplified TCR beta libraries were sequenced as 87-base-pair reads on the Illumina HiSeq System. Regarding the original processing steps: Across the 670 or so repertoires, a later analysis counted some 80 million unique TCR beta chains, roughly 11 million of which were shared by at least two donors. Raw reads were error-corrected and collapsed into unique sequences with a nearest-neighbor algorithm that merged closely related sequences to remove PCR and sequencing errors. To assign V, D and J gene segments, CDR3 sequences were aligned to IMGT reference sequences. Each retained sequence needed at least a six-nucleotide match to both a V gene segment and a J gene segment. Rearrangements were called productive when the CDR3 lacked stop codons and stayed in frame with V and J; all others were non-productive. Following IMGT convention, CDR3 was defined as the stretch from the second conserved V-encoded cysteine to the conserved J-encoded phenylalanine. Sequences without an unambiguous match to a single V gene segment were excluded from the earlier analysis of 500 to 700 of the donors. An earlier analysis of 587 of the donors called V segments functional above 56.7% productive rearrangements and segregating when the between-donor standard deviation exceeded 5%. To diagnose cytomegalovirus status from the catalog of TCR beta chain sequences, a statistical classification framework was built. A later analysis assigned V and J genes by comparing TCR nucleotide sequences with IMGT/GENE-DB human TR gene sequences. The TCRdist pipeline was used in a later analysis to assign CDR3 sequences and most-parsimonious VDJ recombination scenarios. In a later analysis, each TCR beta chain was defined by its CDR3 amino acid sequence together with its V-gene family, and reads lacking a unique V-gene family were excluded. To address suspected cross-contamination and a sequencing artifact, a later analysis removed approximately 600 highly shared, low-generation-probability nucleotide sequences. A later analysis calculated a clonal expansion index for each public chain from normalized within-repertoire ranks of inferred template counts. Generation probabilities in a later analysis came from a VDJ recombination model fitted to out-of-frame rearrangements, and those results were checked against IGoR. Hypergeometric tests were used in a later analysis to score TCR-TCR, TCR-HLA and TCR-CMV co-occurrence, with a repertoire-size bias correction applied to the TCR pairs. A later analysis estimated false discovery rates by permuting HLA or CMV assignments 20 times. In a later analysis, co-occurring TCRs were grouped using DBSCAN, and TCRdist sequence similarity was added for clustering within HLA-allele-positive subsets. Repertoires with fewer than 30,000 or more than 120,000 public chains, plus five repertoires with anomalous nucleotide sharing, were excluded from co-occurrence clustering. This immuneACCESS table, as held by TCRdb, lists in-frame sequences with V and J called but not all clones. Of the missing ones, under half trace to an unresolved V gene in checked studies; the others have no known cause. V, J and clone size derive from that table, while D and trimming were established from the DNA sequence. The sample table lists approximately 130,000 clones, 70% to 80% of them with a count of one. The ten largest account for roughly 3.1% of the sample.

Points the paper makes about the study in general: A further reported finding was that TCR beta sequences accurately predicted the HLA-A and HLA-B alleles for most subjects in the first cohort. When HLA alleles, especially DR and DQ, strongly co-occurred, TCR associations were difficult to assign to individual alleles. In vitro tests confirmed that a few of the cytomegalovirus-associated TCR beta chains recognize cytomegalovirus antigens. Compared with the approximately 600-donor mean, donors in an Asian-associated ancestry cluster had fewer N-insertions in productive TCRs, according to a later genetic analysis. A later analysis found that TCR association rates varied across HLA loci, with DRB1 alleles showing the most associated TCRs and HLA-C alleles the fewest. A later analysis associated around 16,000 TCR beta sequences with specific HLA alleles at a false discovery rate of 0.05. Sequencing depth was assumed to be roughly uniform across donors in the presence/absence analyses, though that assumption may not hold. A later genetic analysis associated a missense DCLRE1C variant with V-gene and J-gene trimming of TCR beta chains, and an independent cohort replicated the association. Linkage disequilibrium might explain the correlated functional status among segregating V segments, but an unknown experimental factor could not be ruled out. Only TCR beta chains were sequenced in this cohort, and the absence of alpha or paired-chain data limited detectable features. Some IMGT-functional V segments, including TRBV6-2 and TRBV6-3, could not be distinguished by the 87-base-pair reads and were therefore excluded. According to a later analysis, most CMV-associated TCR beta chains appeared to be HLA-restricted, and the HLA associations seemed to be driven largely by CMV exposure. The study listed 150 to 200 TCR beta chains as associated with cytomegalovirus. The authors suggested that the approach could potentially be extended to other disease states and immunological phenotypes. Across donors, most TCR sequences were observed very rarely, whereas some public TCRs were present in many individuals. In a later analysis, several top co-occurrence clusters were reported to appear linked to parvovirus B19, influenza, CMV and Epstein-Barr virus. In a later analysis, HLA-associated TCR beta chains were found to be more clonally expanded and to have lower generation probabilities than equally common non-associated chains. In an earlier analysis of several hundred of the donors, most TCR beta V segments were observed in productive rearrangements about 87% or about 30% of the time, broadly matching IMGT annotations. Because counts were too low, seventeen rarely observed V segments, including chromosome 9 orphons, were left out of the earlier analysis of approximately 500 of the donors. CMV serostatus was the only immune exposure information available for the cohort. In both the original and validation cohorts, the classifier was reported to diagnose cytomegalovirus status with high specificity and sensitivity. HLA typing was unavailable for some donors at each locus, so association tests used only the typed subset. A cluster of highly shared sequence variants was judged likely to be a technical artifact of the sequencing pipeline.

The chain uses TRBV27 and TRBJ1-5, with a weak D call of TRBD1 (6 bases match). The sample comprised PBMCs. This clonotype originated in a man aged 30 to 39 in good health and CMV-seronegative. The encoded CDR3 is CASSLSAQGILYSNQPQHF. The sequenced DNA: TGTGCCAGCAGTTTATCTGCGCAGGGGATTCTCTATAGCAATCAGCCCCAGCATTTT.